Below, 28 T cell receptor beta chains from the same sample are listed, as sequenced in a study of T cells in Graves' hyperthyroidism and ophthalmopathy (dated by TCRdb to between 2018 and 2020). The method behind the library was multiplex PCR. Sequencing took place on an Illumina HiSeq 2000. TCR beta CDR3 regions were amplified from RNA transcripts. The TCR CDR3 was subjected to a first round of RT-PCR using the HTBI primer set and the Qiagen OneStep RT-PCR kit. The public sequencing data were trimmed at Q25 with fastp and processed into clonotypes with MiXCR by TCRdb, which kept only in-frame beta chains. Each CDR3 protein appears once, grouped with its most common genes and DNA. Across this sample there are approximately 600,000 distinct CDR3 sequences, with around 21% seen only once. The biggest ten clones account for 30% to 40% of the sample. The specimen sequenced was blood. The receptors stem from a man aged 25 to 45 with Graves' ophthalmopathy.

J is TRBJ2-7 and V is TRBV7-9, with D uncertain. The V gene's germline CDR1 is SEHNR and CDR2 FQNEAQ (reference sequence). CDR3 length equals 12 residues. V lost 8 bases, J lost 2 bases, and 10 bases lay in between. Here the CDR3 DNA reads TGTGCCAGCGCCCCCTATACCTACGAGCAGTACTTC. Its protein is CASAPYTYEQYF.

The chain joins TRBV9 to TRBJ1-3; no firm D call. The CDR3 has 14 amino acids. Germline V gives CDR1 SGDLS, CDR2 YYNGEE. Between the trimmed V and J ends, which lost 0 bases and 0 bases, there was a span of 4 bases. In DNA form, the CDR3 reads TGTGCCAGCAGCGTAGAAAGCTCTGGAAACACCATATATTTT. Its protein is CASSVESSGNTIYF.

The chain links TRBV4-2 to TRBJ2-2, with TRBD2 matching over 14 bases. The CDR3 spans 16 residues. Germline V gene data show CDR1 as LGHNA and CDR2 as YNFKEQ. The trim removed 3 bases at V and 3 bases at J, leaving 0 bases unmatched. CDR3 in amino acids: CASSQTSGRDTGELFF. In DNA, the CDR3 is TGTGCCAGCAGCCAGACTAGCGGGAGGGACACCGGGGAGCTGTTTTTT.

At least ten counts were recorded for this clonotype. The chain carries TRBV5-5 and TRBJ2-5; a weak D match, TRBD2 (6 bases). V was shortened by 5 bases and J by 1 base, with 12 bases between the two germline ends. The CDR3 contains 14 residues. The germline V gene has CDR1 SGHKS and CDR2 YYEKEE (reference sequence). CDR3 protein: CASRRLLAQETQYF. As DNA, the CDR3 is TGTGCCAGCAGGCGACTACTAGCCCAAGAGACCCAGTACTTC.

The chain couples TRBV9 to TRBJ1-5, with TRBD1 matching 7 bases. There are 16 residues in the CDR3. The J segment lost 11 bases and the V segment lost 4 bases, leaving 18 bases of the junction unmatched. Germline V gives CDR1 SGDLS, CDR2 YYNGEE. CDR3 region: CASSPWPGTALWSQHF. The CDR3 DNA reads TGTGCCAGCAGCCCCTGGCCCGGGACAGCCCTCTGGTCCCAGCATTTT.

This clonotype was seen a handful of times. The CDR3 region has the DNA TGTGCCAGCTCACCAGAGAACAGGGCCCGGGAGCAGTACTTC. This encodes CASSPENRAREQYF. This chain connects TRBV18 to TRBJ2-7; a possible D gene is TRBD1 (6 bases). The germline V gene encodes CDR1 KGHSH and CDR2 LQKENI. Trimming removed 2 bases from V and 7 bases from J, with 15 bases in between. This CDR3 has 14 amino acids.

The chain has TRBV9 and TRBJ2-5; 9 bases align to TRBD1. J gave up 5 bases and V 7 bases, and 3 bases lay outside the gene matches. Germline V CDR1 and CDR2: SGDLS, YYNGEE. The CDR3 is made up of 12 amino acids. The CDR3 DNA is TGTGCCAGCGGAGACAGGGGGGAGACCCAGTACTTC. Its translation: CASGDRGETQYF.

The sample holds a few counts of this clonotype. The rearrangement uses TRBV7-2 and TRBJ2-7; 9 bases are a match to TRBD2. This CDR3 has 14 amino acids. V lost 6 bases and J lost 2; bases outside the gene matches: 5. Germline V lookup: CDR1 SGHTA, CDR2 FQGNSA. CDR3 residues: CASRFSGSAYEQYF. Written as DNA, the CDR3 is TGTGCCAGCAGGTTTAGCGGGAGCGCCTACGAGCAGTACTTC.

The rearrangement joins TRBV2 to TRBJ2-7, with 8 bases lining up with TRBD1. Germline lookup yields CDR1 SNHLY and CDR2 FYNNEI. The V gene end was trimmed by 4 bases and the J gene end by 6 bases; junction bases not matched to a gene: 8. This CDR3 region has 14 residues. The chain's CDR3 is CASSALTQGGEQYF. The CDR3 nucleotides read TGTGCCAGCAGTGCGTTAACACAGGGGGGCGAGCAGTACTTC. The full variable domain, with the rest looked up from reference TRBV2 and TRBJ2-7, is EPEVTQTPSHQVTQMGQEVILRCVPISNHLYFYWYRQILGQKVEFLVSFYNNEISEKSEIFDDQFSVERPDGSNFTLKIRSTKLEDSAMYFCASSALTQGGEQYFGPGTRLTVT.

There are a few counts of this clonotype. This sequence joins TRBV20-1 and TRBJ2-7; 8 bases are a match to TRBD1. Germline loops: CDR1 DFQATT, CDR2 SNEGSKA (reference sequence). V trimming: 6 bases; J trimming: 4 bases; junction bases outside the gene matches: 8. This CDR3 is built from 13 residues. The CDR3 reads CSATRDRTYEQYF. In DNA form, the CDR3 reads TGCAGTGCAACCCGGGACAGGACATACGAGCAGTACTTC.

Comments on this clonotype: No conserved phenylalanine or tryptophan ends this CDR3, so it is likely a read error. The rearrangement uses TRBV7-9 and TRBJ2-7; D not certain. Germline-derived CDR1 and CDR2 are SEHNR and FQNEAQ (reference sequence). The CDR3 loop spans 14 amino acids. V lost 1 base, J lost 2 bases, and 9 bases lay in between. The CDR3 is CASSLVDSAYEQYI. For the CDR3, the DNA is TGTGCCAGCAGCTTAGTTGACTCCGCCTACGAGCAGTACATC.

J is TRBJ2-7 and V is TRBV6-2 or TRBV6-3, with D hard to call. This CDR3 region has 12 residues. V was shortened by 6 bases and J by 5 bases, with 11 bases between the two germline ends. Germline V gene data show CDR1 as MNHEY and CDR2 as SVGEGT. DNA for the CDR3: TGTGCCAGCAGACTTACGGCCGACGAGCAGTACTTC. Its protein is CASRLTADEQYF.

The gene calls are TRBV6-2 or TRBV6-3 and TRBJ2-1, with 14 positions matching TRBD2. The germline gives CDR1 MNHEY, CDR2 SVGEGT. The CDR3 spans 17 residues. With V trimmed by 5 bases and J by 8 bases, 11 bases remained unmatched. CDR3 protein: CASSQYAGTSGSHEQFF. Here the CDR3 DNA reads TGTGCCAGCAGTCAATATGCTGGGACTAGCGGGAGTCATGAGCAGTTCTTC.

The chain couples TRBV12-3 or TRBV12-4 to TRBJ2-1; D is ambiguous. V was pared by 4 bases and J by 6 bases, with 7 bases between. This CDR3 is built from 12 residues. For the CDR3, the DNA is TGTGCCAGCAGTTCGGGCTTCAATGAGCAGTTCTTC. Translated, it gives CASSSGFNEQFF.

This clonotype was seen a handful of times. The chain is built from TRBV9 and TRBJ2-7; perhaps TRBD1 as D (5 bases). V was trimmed by 1 base and J by 0 bases, leaving 8 bases between them. Germline V lookup: CDR1 SGDLS, CDR2 YYNGEE. CDR3 length: 14 amino acids. CDR3 DNA sequence: TGTGCCAGCAGCGTAACGACAGCCTCCTACGAGCAGTACTTC. Translated: CASSVTTASYEQYF.

The table lists this clonotype with a count of one. CDR3 sequence: CASSLVSQGTRDTEAFF. CDR3 bases: TGTGCCAGCAGCTTAGTCAGCCAGGGTACGAGGGACACTGAAGCTTTCTTT. The chain employs TRBV7-9 and TRBJ1-1; weak D call: TRBD1 (5 bases). The CDR3 spans 17 residues. Germline V lookup: CDR1 SEHNR, CDR2 FQNEAQ (reference sequence). Trimming shortened V by 1 base and J by 3 bases, and 18 bases separated the two germline ends.

This clonotype was detected ten times or more. This chain uses TRBV11-2 with TRBJ2-3; a possible D gene is TRBD1 (6 bases). V lost 0 bases to trimming and J lost 2 bases, with 15 bases between them. Germline V lookup: CDR1 SGHAT, CDR2 FQNNGV. The CDR3 runs 17 residues. In nucleotides, the CDR3 is TGTGCCAGCAGCTTAGATCCGGCAGGGGATATCACAGATACGCAGTATTTT. This gives the protein CASSLDPAGDITDTQYF.

Only a few counts were recorded for this clonotype. The chain joins TRBV7-2 to TRBJ2-3, with D hard to call. The CDR3 spans 13 residues. The germline V gene encodes CDR1 SGHTA and CDR2 FQGNSA. V lost 0 bases to trimming and J lost 5 bases, with 6 bases between them. CDR3 sequence: CASSLAWQDTQYF. The DNA for the CDR3 is TGTGCCAGCAGCTTAGCGTGGCAAGATACGCAGTATTTT.

This clonotype showed up many times. The chain couples TRBV28 to TRBJ1-5; D may be TRBD1 (6 bases). The CDR3 is made up of 15 amino acids. Trimming left V 5 bases short and J 0 bases short, with 11 bases between. Germline CDR1 and CDR2: MDHEN and SYDVKM. The CDR3 reads CASSGGPDSNQPQHF. CDR3 sequence (DNA): TGTGCCAGCAGTGGGGGGCCGGATAGCAATCAGCCCCAGCATTTT.

The chain is built from TRBV20-1 and TRBJ2-1; TRBD2 might be the D (6 bases). V was trimmed by 5 bases and J by 5 bases, leaving 16 bases between them. The CDR3 has 14 residues. Germline CDR1 DFQATT, CDR2 SNEGSKA (reference sequence). CDR3 coding DNA: TGCAGTGCTCTAAACGGGACTTCTAACAATGAGCAGTTCTTC. This codes for CSALNGTSNNEQFF.

This clonotype occurred a few times. The chain joins TRBV20-1 to TRBJ2-3; a weak D match, TRBD2 (7 bases). This CDR3 contains 15 residues. The germline V and J ends were trimmed by 0 bases and 7 bases, with 17 bases remaining between them. Germline CDR1 reads DFQATT; CDR2 reads SNEGSKA (reference sequence). CDR3 loop: CSARDHAGALYTQYF. The CDR3 nucleotides are TGCAGTGCTAGAGATCACGCGGGGGCGTTGTATACGCAGTATTTT.

V and J are TRBV29-1 and TRBJ2-7; D ambiguous. This CDR3 contains 11 residues. Looked up from germline, CDR1 is SQVTM and CDR2 is ANQGSEA. Trimming stripped 6 bases from V and 6 bases from J, with 12 bases between. The CDR3 DNA reads as TGCAGCGTCAAAGGACGGGCCGAGCAGTACTTC. This codes for CSVKGRAEQYF.

The chain has TRBV5-1 and TRBJ2-7; weak D call: TRBD2 (5 bases). The length of the CDR3 is 12 residues. Trimming took 4 bases from V and 5 from J, leaving 10 bases between them. Per germline, CDR1 SGHRS and CDR2 YFSETQ. The CDR3 region has the DNA TGCGCCAGCAGCCAACACGGGAACGAGCAGTACTTC. It codes for CASSQHGNEQYF.

This clonotype occurred a few times. The chain employs TRBV9 and TRBJ2-5, with D possibly matching TRBD2 (6 bases). The CDR3 spans 15 residues. V was shortened by 0 bases and J by 4 bases, with 13 bases between the two germline ends. The germline V gene has CDR1 SGDLS and CDR2 YYNGEE. The CDR3 is CASSVAGGEGETQYF. The CDR3, as DNA: TGTGCCAGCAGCGTAGCCGGAGGGGAAGGAGAGACCCAGTACTTC.

This clonotype has at least ten counts. The chain recombines TRBV7-2 with TRBJ2-7; TRBD1 or TRBD2 may be the D gene (5 bases each). The V end lost 5 bases, the J end lost 6 bases, and 17 bases lay between the germline ends. The CDR3 contains 14 residues. Germline V gives CDR1 SGHTA, CDR2 FQGNSA. CDR3 DNA sequence: TGTGCCAGCAGCCCCACCCCCGGGACCGGCGAGCAGTACTTC. This gives the protein CASSPTPGTGEQYF.

This clonotype was counted at least ten times. V is TRBV11-2 and J is TRBJ2-3, with TRBD2 identical over 14 bases. CDR1 and CDR2 from the germline V gene are SGHAT and FQNNGV. V was pared by 5 bases and J by 6 bases, with 4 bases of the junction left unmatched. CDR3 length equals 15 residues. CDR3 amino acids: CASSHRTSGRDTQYF. The CDR3 DNA reads as TGTGCCAGCAGCCACCGGACTAGCGGGAGGGATACGCAGTATTTT.

The chain is built from TRBV27 and TRBJ2-4; D possibly corresponds to TRBD1 (5 bases). V shed 6 bases and J shed 0 bases, with 15 bases lying between them. The CDR3 length is 16 residues. Germline V gene sequence: CDR1 MNHEY, CDR2 SMNVEV (reference sequence). The CDR3 nucleotides are TGTGCCAGCAGACAGACAGCTTCCCTAGCCAAAAACATTCAGTACTTC. Its translation is CASRQTASLAKNIQYF.

This clonotype has ten or more counts. The chain links TRBV28 to TRBJ2-7, with D possibly matching TRBD1 (6 bases). V was pared by 6 bases and J by 2 bases, with 14 bases between. CDR1 and CDR2 from the germline V gene are MDHEN and SYDVKM. This CDR3 contains 14 residues. CDR3 region: CASSLDQGPYEQYF. In nucleotides, the CDR3 is TGTGCCAGCAGCTTAGATCAGGGGCCCTACGAGCAGTACTTC.